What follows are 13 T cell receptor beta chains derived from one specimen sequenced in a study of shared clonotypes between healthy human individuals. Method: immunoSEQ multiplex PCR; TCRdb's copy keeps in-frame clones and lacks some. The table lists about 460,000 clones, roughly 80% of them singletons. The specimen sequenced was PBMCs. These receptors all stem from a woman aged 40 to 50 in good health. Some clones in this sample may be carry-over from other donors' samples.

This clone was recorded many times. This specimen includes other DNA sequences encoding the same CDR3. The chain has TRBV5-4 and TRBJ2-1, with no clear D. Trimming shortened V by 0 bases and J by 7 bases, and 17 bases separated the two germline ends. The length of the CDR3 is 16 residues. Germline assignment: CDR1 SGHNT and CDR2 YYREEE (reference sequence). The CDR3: CASSLDPGPQVNEQFF. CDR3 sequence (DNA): TGTGCCAGCAGCTTGGATCCCGGACCCCAGGTGAATGAGCAGTTCTTC.

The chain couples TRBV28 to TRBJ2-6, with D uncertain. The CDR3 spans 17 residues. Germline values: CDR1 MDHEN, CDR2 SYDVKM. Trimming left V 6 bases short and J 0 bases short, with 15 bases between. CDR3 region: CASRHRAYISGANVLTF. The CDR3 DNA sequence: TGTGCCAGCAGGCACCGGGCCTATATCTCTGGGGCCAACGTCCTGACTTTC.

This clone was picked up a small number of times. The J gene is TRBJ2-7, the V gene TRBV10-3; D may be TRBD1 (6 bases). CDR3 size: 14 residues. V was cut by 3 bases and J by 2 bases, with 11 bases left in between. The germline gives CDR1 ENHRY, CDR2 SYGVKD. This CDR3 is CAISEVQGAYEQYF. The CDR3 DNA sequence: TGTGCCATCAGTGAAGTACAGGGCGCCTACGAGCAGTACTTC.

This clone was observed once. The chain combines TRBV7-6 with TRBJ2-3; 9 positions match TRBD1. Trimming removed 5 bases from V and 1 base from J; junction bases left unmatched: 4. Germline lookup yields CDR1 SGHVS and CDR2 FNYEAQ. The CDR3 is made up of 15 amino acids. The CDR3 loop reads CASSRGQGRTDTQYF. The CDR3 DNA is TGTGCCAGCAGCCGGGGACAGGGCCGCACAGATACGCAGTATTTT.

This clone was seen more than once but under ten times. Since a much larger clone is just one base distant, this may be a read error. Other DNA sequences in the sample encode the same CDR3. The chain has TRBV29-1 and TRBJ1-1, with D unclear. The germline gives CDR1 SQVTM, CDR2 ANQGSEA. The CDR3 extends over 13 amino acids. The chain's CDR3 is CSVDAAGNTEAFF. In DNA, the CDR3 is TGCAGCGTTGACGCAGCCGGGAACACCGAAGCTTTCTTT.

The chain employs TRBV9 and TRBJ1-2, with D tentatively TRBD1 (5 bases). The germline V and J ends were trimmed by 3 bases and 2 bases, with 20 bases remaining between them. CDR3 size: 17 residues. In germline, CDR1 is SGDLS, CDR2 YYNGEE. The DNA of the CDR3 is TGTGCCAGCAGCGAGGAGGAGTTTGGGGCGGTCAACTATGGCTACACCTTC. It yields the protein CASSEEEFGAVNYGYTF.

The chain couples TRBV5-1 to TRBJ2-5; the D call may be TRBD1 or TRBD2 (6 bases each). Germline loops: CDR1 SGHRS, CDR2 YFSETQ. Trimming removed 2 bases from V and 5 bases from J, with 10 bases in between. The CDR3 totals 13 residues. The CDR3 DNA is TGCGCCAGCAGCTTTCTAGGGGGGGAGACCCAGTACTTC. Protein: CASSFLGGETQYF. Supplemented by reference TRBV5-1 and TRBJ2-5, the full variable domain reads KAGVTQTPRYLIKTRGQQVTLSCSPISGHRSVSWYQQTPGQGLQFLFEYFSETQRNKGNFPGRFSGRQFSNSRSEMNVSTLELGDSALYLCASSFLGGETQYFGPGTRLLVL.

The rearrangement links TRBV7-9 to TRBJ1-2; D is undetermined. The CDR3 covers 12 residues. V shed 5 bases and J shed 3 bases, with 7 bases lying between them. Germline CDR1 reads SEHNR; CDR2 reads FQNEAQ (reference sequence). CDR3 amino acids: CASSPQDYGYTF. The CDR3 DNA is TGTGCCAGCAGCCCCCAGGACTATGGCTACACCTTC.

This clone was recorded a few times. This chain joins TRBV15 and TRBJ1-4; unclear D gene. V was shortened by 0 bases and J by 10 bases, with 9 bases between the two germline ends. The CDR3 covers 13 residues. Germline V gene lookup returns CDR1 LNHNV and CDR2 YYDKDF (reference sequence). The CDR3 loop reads CATSRDFIGKLFF. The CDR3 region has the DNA TGTGCCACCAGCAGAGATTTTATCGGAAAACTGTTTTTT. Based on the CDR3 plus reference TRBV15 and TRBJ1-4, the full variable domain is DAMVIQNPRYQVTQFGKPVTLSCSQTLNHNVMYWYQQKSSQAPKLLFHYYDKDFNNEADTPDNFQSRRPNTSFCFLDIRSPGLGDTAMYLCATSRDFIGKLFFGSGTQLSVL.

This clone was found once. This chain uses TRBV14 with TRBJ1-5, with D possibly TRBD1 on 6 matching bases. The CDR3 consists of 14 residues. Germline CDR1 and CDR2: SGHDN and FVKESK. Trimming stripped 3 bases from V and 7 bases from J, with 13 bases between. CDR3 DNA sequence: TGTGCCAGCAGCCAGTCGGGGGCGGGGCAGCCCCAGCATTTT. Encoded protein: CASSQSGAGQPQHF.

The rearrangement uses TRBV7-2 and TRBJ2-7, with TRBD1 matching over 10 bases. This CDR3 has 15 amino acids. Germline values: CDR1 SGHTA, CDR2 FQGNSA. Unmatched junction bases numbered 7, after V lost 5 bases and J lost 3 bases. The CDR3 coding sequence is TGTGCCAGCAGCCTCAGGACAGGGGGGCTCTACGAGCAGTACTTC. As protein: CASSLRTGGLYEQYF.

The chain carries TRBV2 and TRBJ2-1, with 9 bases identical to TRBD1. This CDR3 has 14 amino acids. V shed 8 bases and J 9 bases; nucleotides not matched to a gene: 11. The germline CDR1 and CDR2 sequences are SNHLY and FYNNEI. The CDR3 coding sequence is TGTGCCAGCGGCCGGGACAGGGTTCCTGGTGAGCAGTTCTTC. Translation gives CASGRDRVPGEQFF. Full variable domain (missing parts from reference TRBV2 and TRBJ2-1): EPEVTQTPSHQVTQMGQEVILRCVPISNHLYFYWYRQILGQKVEFLVSFYNNEISEKSEIFDDQFSVERPDGSNFTLKIRSTKLEDSAMYFCASGRDRVPGEQFFGPGTRLTVL.

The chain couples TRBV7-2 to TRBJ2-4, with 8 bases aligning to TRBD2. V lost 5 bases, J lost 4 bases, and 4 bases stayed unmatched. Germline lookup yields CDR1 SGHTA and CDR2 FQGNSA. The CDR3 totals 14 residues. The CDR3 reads CASSHASGKNIQYF. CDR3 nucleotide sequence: TGTGCCAGCAGCCATGCTAGCGGGAAAAACATTCAGTACTTC.